The 30 T cell receptor beta chains in this list originate from one sample, sequenced in a study of blood T cells in healthy people across ages. PCR was performed a second time for about 7 to 12 cycles using a sample-barcoded 5' primer and a J-beta primer mix. In TCRdb, the 5' RACE reads were re-called with MiXCR into one record per CDR3 protein. Among 1.5 million to 1.9 million distinct CDR3 sequences listed, 40% to 45% were seen once. Sequencing was done on a sample of blood. These receptors originate from a woman under 30 in good health.

The V gene is TRBV28, the J gene TRBJ2-5, with no clear D. The J call may be in error: the DNA end matches TRBJ2-7 better. CDR1 is MDHEN and CDR2 is SYDVKM in the germline V gene. This CDR3 has 11 amino acids. CDR3 amino acids: CASSLPPEQYF. The CDR3 DNA reads TGTGCCAGCAGTCTGCCCCCCGAGCAGTACTTC.

In this sample, this clonotype turned up a few times. This chain joins TRBV20-1 and TRBJ2-5, with a possible D match to TRBD1 (5 bases). The CDR3 sequence is 14 residues long. The germline V gene encodes CDR1 DFQATT and CDR2 SNEGSKA (reference sequence). The V gene lost 0 bases and the J gene lost 5 bases, with 13 bases spanning the gap. In DNA, the CDR3 is TGCAGTGCTAGAGATAGACAGAGGTTGGAGACCCAGTACTTC. It translates to CSARDRQRLETQYF.

About this clonotype: The junction differs from germline at one of its ends, possibly a read error. V gene TRBV18 combines with J gene TRBJ2-1; D perhaps matches TRBD2 (6 bases). The CDR3 is 15 amino acids. Per germline, CDR1 KGHSH and CDR2 LQKENI. This CDR3 is CTSSRRGLQYNEQFF. The CDR3 DNA follows: TGTACCAGCTCACGCCGGGGGTTGCAGTACAATGAGCAGTTCTTC.

The sample holds a few counts of this clonotype. This rearrangement joins TRBV5-1 to TRBJ2-2, with TRBD1 as a possible D gene (6 bases). Trimming removed 0 bases from V and 4 bases from J, with 10 bases in between. This CDR3 region has 15 residues. Germline V gives CDR1 SGHRS, CDR2 YFSETQ. The CDR3 region is CASSLDQGSTGELFF. CDR3 coding DNA: TGCGCCAGCAGCTTGGACCAGGGGAGCACCGGGGAGCTGTTTTTT.

This clonotype appeared a few times. The chain employs TRBV7-2 and TRBJ2-1; either TRBD1 or TRBD2 may supply D (5 bases each). Trimming left V 3 bases short and J 4 bases short, with 16 bases between. The CDR3 is 16 residues long. CDR1 is SGHTA and CDR2 is FQGNSA in the germline V gene. The CDR3 is CASSLAPGPLYNEQFF. The CDR3 DNA reads as TGTGCCAGCAGCTTGGCTCCGGGACCACTATACAATGAGCAGTTCTTC. The complete variable domain, with remaining parts taken from reference TRBV7-2 and TRBJ2-1, reads GAGVSQSPSNKVTEKGKDVELRCDPISGHTALYWYRQSLGQGLEFLIYFQGNSAPDKSGLPSDRFSAERTGGSVSTLTIQRTQQEDSAVYLCASSLAPGPLYNEQFFGPGTRLTVL.

This clonotype was counted a few times. This chain links TRBV6-2 or TRBV6-3 with TRBJ1-5; the match to TRBD1 covers 9 bases. This CDR3 region has 14 residues. The trim removed 5 bases at V and 6 bases at J, leaving 5 bases unmatched. The germline V gene encodes CDR1 MNHEY and CDR2 SVGEGT. CDR3 coding DNA: TGTGCCAGCAGTCTGGACAGGGGTTCTCAGCCCCAGCATTTT. This gives the protein CASSLDRGSQPQHF.

This CDR3 reads CAISDRGPGDTQYF. CDR3 DNA sequence: TGTGCCATCTCCGACAGGGGTCCAGGGGATACGCAGTATTTT. The chain carries TRBV10-3 and TRBJ2-3; 8 nucleotides agree with TRBD1. The CDR3 sequence is 14 residues long. The trim removed 8 bases at V and 6 bases at J, leaving 10 bases unmatched. The V gene's germline CDR1 is ENHRY and CDR2 SYGVKD.

The chain is built from TRBV4-1 and TRBJ2-5; D remains unclear. Germline assignment: CDR1 MGHRA and CDR2 YSYEKL. CDR3 length: 14 amino acids. V gave up 0 bases and J gave up 11 bases, with 16 bases separating them. The CDR3 loop reads CASSQENTWNEQYF. The CDR3 bases are TGCGCCAGCAGCCAAGAGAACACTTGGAATGAGCAGTACTTC.

A few counts support this clonotype. The CDR3 loop is CASSSGRHSGANVLTF. CDR3 coding DNA: TGTGCCAGCAGCTCGGGACGGCACTCTGGGGCCAACGTCCTGACTTTC. The chain links TRBV2 to TRBJ2-6, with D possibly called TRBD1 or TRBD2 (5 bases each). Germline V gene lookup returns CDR1 SNHLY and CDR2 FYNNEI. The CDR3 consists of 16 residues. V was trimmed by 6 bases and J by 0 bases, leaving 12 bases between them.

About this clonotype: Mismatch with germline at one junction end may stem from a read error. The chain is built from TRBV7-7 and TRBJ2-2; tentative D call: TRBD2 (5 bases). The CDR3 totals 17 residues. Germline CDR1 is SSHAT and CDR2 is FNYEAQ (reference sequence). The CDR3 DNA is TGTGCTAGCAGCTTAGGAGGTCTATCTGAGGGAACCGGGGAGCTGTTTTTT. This gives the protein CASSLGGLSEGTGELFF. Together with reference TRBV7-7 and TRBJ2-2, the CDR3 gives the full variable domain: GAGVSQSPRYKVTKRGQDVTLRCDPISSHATLYWYQQALGQGPEFLTYFNYEAQPDKSGLPSDRFSAERPEGSISTLTIQRTEQRDSAMYRCASSLGGLSEGTGELFFGEGSRLTVL.

This sequence joins TRBV20-1 and TRBJ2-1, with 10 bases fitting TRBD2. Per the germline V gene, CDR1 is DFQATT and CDR2 is SNEGSKA (reference sequence). The CDR3 totals 17 residues. With V trimmed by 6 bases and J by 8 bases, 19 bases remained unmatched. The CDR3: CSAIAASGGLRMYEQFF. The CDR3 region has the DNA TGCAGTGCGATTGCCGCTAGCGGGGGTCTGCGGATGTATGAGCAGTTCTTC.

V and J are TRBV15 and TRBJ2-4, with 8 positions matching TRBD1. The DNA end is more similar to TRBJ2-7, so the J call may be wrong. This CDR3 spans 15 amino acids. Germline V gives CDR1 LNHNV, CDR2 YYDKDF (reference sequence). CDR3 sequence: CATSREGTGGYEQYF. Written as DNA, the CDR3 is TGTGCCACCAGCAGAGAAGGGACAGGCGGATACGAGCAGTACTTC.

The chain employs TRBV20-1 and TRBJ1-1, with 12 bases fitting TRBD1. Trimming removed 0 bases from V and 3 bases from J; junction bases left unmatched: 17. Per the germline V gene, CDR1 is DFQATT and CDR2 is SNEGSKA (reference sequence). The CDR3 is 20 amino acids. The CDR3 spells CSARESWWDRGQRVDTEAFF. The CDR3 bases are TGCAGTGCTAGAGAGTCCTGGTGGGACAGGGGGCAGAGAGTGGACACTGAAGCTTTCTTT.

This clonotype was counted between two and nine times. The genes are TRBV30 and TRBJ2-7, with no clear D. From germline, CDR1 is GTSNPN and CDR2 SVGIG (reference sequence). V dropped 0 bases and J dropped 0 bases, with 6 bases sitting between them. The CDR3 consists of 13 residues. The CDR3 sequence: CAWSVGSSYEQYF. CDR3 DNA sequence: TGTGCCTGGAGTGTCGGAAGCTCCTACGAGCAGTACTTC.

The chain joins TRBV28 to TRBJ1-5; D might be TRBD1 (6 bases). Germline V gene data show CDR1 as MDHEN and CDR2 as SYDVKM. Trimming removed 3 bases from V and 7 bases from J, with 16 bases in between. The CDR3 totals 15 residues. CDR3 residues: CASSLAGGSGQPQHF. Here the CDR3 DNA reads TGTGCCAGCAGTTTGGCGGGGGGCTCGGGACAGCCCCAGCATTTT. The whole variable domain, remainder taken from reference TRBV28 and TRBJ1-5, is DVKVTQSSRYLVKRTGEKVFLECVQDMDHENMFWYRQDPGLGLRLIYFSYDVKMKEKGDIPEGYSVSREKKERFSLILESASTNQTSMYLCASSLAGGSGQPQHFGDGTRLSIL.

This clonotype has only one observation. The genes are TRBV12-3 or TRBV12-4 and TRBJ2-4; D is perhaps TRBD1 or TRBD2 (5 bases each). The J call could be wrong; TRBJ2-7 is a better fit for the DNA end. CDR3 length equals 16 residues. CDR3 in DNA: TGTGCCAGCAGTTTCTCGGGCCTAGCAACAAGGGGCGAGCAGTACTTC. This gives the protein CASSFSGLATRGEQYF.

The count of this clonotype is one. The chain combines TRBV10-3 with TRBJ2-3, with D possibly matching TRBD2 (5 bases). Germline V gene data show CDR1 as ENHRY and CDR2 as SYGVKD. This CDR3 has 14 amino acids. Trimming took 6 bases from V and 6 from J, leaving 16 bases between them. In DNA form, the CDR3 reads TGTGCCATCAGGAGAGGAGGCCCCGCGGATACGCAGTATTTT. Its protein product is CAIRRGGPADTQYF.

On this clonotype itself: The germline gene is not matched at one end of the junction; a read error may be the cause. This sequence joins TRBV5-1 and TRBJ1-2; D remains unclear. This CDR3 comprises 16 residues. Looked up from germline, CDR1 is SGHRS and CDR2 is YFSETQ. CDR3 loop: CASSEDLYPRNCGYTF. CDR3 bases: TGCGCCAGCAGCGAGGACCTCTATCCGAGGAACTGTGGCTACACCTTC.

The chain uses TRBV29-1 and TRBJ1-2; 9 bases are a match to TRBD1. The germline V gene has CDR1 SQVTM and CDR2 ANQGSEA. There are 11 residues in the CDR3. V lost 6 bases to trimming and J lost 10 bases; unmatched junction nucleotides: 6. The CDR3 spells CSVANRGLYTF. CDR3 nucleotide sequence: TGCAGCGTAGCGAACAGGGGGCTCTACACCTTC.

At least ten counts were recorded for this clonotype. The V and J genes are TRBV6-2 or TRBV6-3 and TRBJ1-5; D is unresolved. V was clipped by 3 bases and J by 7 bases, with 7 bases between them. The CDR3 totals 12 residues. The germline V gene has CDR1 MNHEY and CDR2 SVGEGT. The CDR3 loop is CASSYLGQPQHF. In DNA form, the CDR3 reads TGTGCCAGCAGTTATCTGGGACAGCCCCAGCATTTT.

This clonotype was seen just once. The rearrangement joins TRBV4-3 to TRBJ1-1; TRBD1 aligns across 10 bases. Germline CDR1 and CDR2: LGHNA and YSLEER. J lost 4 bases, V lost 4 bases, and 6 bases had no gene match. The CDR3 is 15 amino acids. CDR3 loop: CASSLDRGRSTEAFF. In DNA form, the CDR3 reads TGCGCCAGCAGCCTTGACAGGGGGCGAAGCACTGAAGCTTTCTTT.

This clonotype showed up just a few times. The V gene is TRBV4-1, the J gene TRBJ1-4; the match to TRBD1 covers 9 bases. Per the germline V gene, CDR1 is MGHRA and CDR2 is YSYEKL. The length of the CDR3 is 15 residues. V was clipped by 4 bases and J by 5 bases; unmatched bases: 5. The CDR3 coding sequence is TGCGCCAGCAGCCCACCCGGGACAGGGAATGAAAAACTGTTTTTT. Translation: CASSPPGTGNEKLFF.

The J gene is TRBJ2-3, the V gene TRBV15; D may be TRBD1 (6 bases). Germline values: CDR1 LNHNV, CDR2 YYDKDF (reference sequence). Trimming took off 3 bases at V and 3 bases at J, with 13 bases between the two ends. CDR3 length: 15 residues. CDR3 in amino acids: CATSRAGVWTDTQYF. As DNA, the CDR3 is TGTGCCACCAGCAGGGCAGGGGTCTGGACAGATACGCAGTATTTT.

The chain joins TRBV6-1 to TRBJ1-2; D is unresolved. V was trimmed by 3 bases and J by 8 bases, leaving 10 bases between them. Germline-derived CDR1 and CDR2 are MNHNS and SASEGT. The CDR3 contains 12 residues. The CDR3 DNA sequence: TGTGCCAGCAGTGATTCCCGGAGCGGCTACACCTTC. This gives the protein CASSDSRSGYTF.

The chain employs TRBV30 and TRBJ2-7; TRBD2 might be the D (5 bases). Per the germline V gene, CDR1 is GTSNPN and CDR2 is SVGIG (reference sequence). The CDR3 consists of 12 residues. V was cut by 2 bases and J by 4 bases, with 9 bases left in between. The CDR3 is CAWSSSGYEQYF. CDR3 nucleotides: TGTGCCTGGAGTTCTTCGGGGTACGAGCAGTACTTC.

The gene calls are TRBV12-3 or TRBV12-4 and TRBJ1-5; D is possibly TRBD1 (5 bases). The CDR3 runs to 14 residues. Between the trimmed V and J ends, which lost 4 bases and 5 bases, there was a span of 12 bases. CDR3 in amino acids: CASSSRDGYQPQHF. In nucleotides, the CDR3 is TGTGCCAGCAGTTCCCGGGACGGCTATCAGCCCCAGCATTTT.

This clonotype was seen many times. The V gene is TRBV7-2, the J gene TRBJ1-5, with 9 bases identical to TRBD1. CDR3 length: 15 amino acids. CDR1 SGHTA and CDR2 FQGNSA come from the germline V gene. V dropped 4 bases and J dropped 3; count of bases not matched to a gene: 4. The CDR3: CASSSTGGFNQPQHF. As DNA, the CDR3 is TGTGCCAGCAGCTCGACAGGGGGGTTCAATCAGCCCCAGCATTTT. Full variable domain (remainder filled in from reference TRBV7-2 and TRBJ1-5): GAGVSQSPSNKVTEKGKDVELRCDPISGHTALYWYRQSLGQGLEFLIYFQGNSAPDKSGLPSDRFSAERTGGSVSTLTIQRTQQEDSAVYLCASSSTGGFNQPQHFGDGTRLSIL.

This clonotype has ten or more counts. J is TRBJ2-1 and V is TRBV6-2 or TRBV6-3, with 8 bases aligning to TRBD2. V trimming: 8 bases; J trimming: 8 bases; junction bases outside the gene matches: 8. The CDR3 consists of 13 residues. Looked up from germline, CDR1 is MNHEY and CDR2 is SVGEGT. The CDR3 sequence is CASRGTSKDEQFF. The CDR3 bases are TGTGCCAGCCGCGGGACTAGTAAGGATGAGCAGTTCTTC.

J is TRBJ2-5 and V is TRBV6-5; 7 nucleotides match TRBD1. V was pared by 0 bases and J by 4 bases, with 5 bases of the junction left unmatched. This CDR3 comprises 15 residues. Germline V gene lookup returns CDR1 MNHEY and CDR2 SVGAGI. This CDR3 is CASSYSTGSGETQYF. The DNA for the CDR3 is TGTGCCAGCAGTTACTCGACAGGGTCCGGAGAGACCCAGTACTTC.

In its sample, this clonotype was seen a few times. The rearrangement uses TRBV29-1 and TRBJ1-2; D call uncertain. This CDR3 is 13 amino acids long. The V end was cut by 3 bases, the J end by 8 bases, with 16 bases between. Germline V lookup: CDR1 SQVTM, CDR2 ANQGSEA. The CDR3 protein is CSVDIFQPRGYTF. CDR3 DNA: TGCAGCGTTGACATATTCCAGCCCCGCGGCTACACCTTC.